Listed below are T cell receptor beta chains from one sample, sequenced in a study of blood T cell repertoires in COVID-19. The repertoire was sequenced with immunoSEQ multiplex PCR; TCRdb's copy has only in-frame clones and lacks some. Of 160,000 or so clones detected, roughly 88% appear once; the ten largest clones hold about 2.3%. Sample: peripheral blood. Every receptor here comes from a man younger than 35 with acute or convalescent COVID-19. CDR3s include the opening cysteine and the closing phenylalanine or tryptophan. Fields, in order: clone size, J gene, D gene, V gene, CDR3 protein, CDR3 DNA. D genes are given only for firm matches. The size field is filled for only some rows; it gives once, few, many or a size class.

clone size: once
J gene: TRBJ2-7
D gene: TRBD2
V gene: TRBV5-1
CDR3 protein: CASSLEVRGGGRLDEQYF
CDR3 DNA: TGCGCCAGCAGCTTGGAAGTCAGGGGCGGGGGGCGCCTGGACGAGCAGTACTTC

clone size: once
J gene: TRBJ2-7
D gene: TRBD1
V gene: TRBV7-9
CDR3 protein: CASSSNLDRGVYEQYF
CDR3 DNA: TGTGCCAGCAGCTCAAACCTGGACAGGGGAGTCTACGAGCAGTACTTC

clone size: NA
J gene: TRBJ1-2
D gene: TRBD1
V gene: TRBV27
CDR3 protein: CASSPRQGPNYGYTF
CDR3 DNA: TGTGCCAGCAGTCCCCGACAGGGGCCCAACTATGGCTACACCTTC

clone size: NA
J gene: TRBJ2-3
D gene: TRBD2
V gene: TRBV5-4
CDR3 protein: CASKGSGVDTQYF
CDR3 DNA: TGTGCCAGCAAGGGTAGCGGGGTGGATACGCAGTATTTT

clone size: NA
J gene: TRBJ1-1
D gene: TRBD1
V gene: TRBV18
CDR3 protein: CASSPRTGTSDTEAFF
CDR3 DNA: TGTGCCAGCTCACCAAGGACAGGGACATCGGACACTGAAGCTTTCTTT

clone size: NA
J gene: TRBJ2-7
D gene: NA
V gene: TRBV5-5
CDR3 protein: CASSSHTSTRTYEQYF
CDR3 DNA: TGTGCCAGCAGCTCCCACACCTCGACTAGAACCTACGAGCAGTACTTC

clone size: NA
J gene: TRBJ2-7
D gene: NA
V gene: TRBV4-1
CDR3 protein: CASRRDGGVYEQYF
CDR3 DNA: TGCGCCAGCAGGCGGGACGGTGGAGTTTACGAGCAGTACTTC

clone size: NA
J gene: TRBJ2-3
D gene: TRBD2
V gene: TRBV18
CDR3 protein: CASSPGFGRSPTDTQYF
CDR3 DNA: TGTGCCAGCTCTCCAGGGTTCGGGAGGAGTCCCACAGATACGCAGTATTTT

clone size: NA
J gene: TRBJ1-4
D gene: TRBD1
V gene: TRBV9
CDR3 protein: CASSVDVGTDNEKLFF
CDR3 DNA: TGTGCCAGCAGCGTAGACGTAGGGACAGATAATGAAAAACTGTTTTTT

clone size: NA
J gene: TRBJ2-1
D gene: TRBD1
V gene: TRBV5-5
CDR3 protein: CASVSGTGDYNEQFF
CDR3 DNA: TGTGCCAGCGTATCCGGGACAGGAGACTACAATGAGCAGTTCTTC

clone size: NA
J gene: TRBJ2-1
D gene: NA
V gene: TRBV5-1
CDR3 protein: CASSLIPANYNEQFF
CDR3 DNA: TGCGCCAGCAGCTTGATTCCAGCGAATTACAATGAGCAGTTCTTC

clone size: NA
J gene: TRBJ1-5
D gene: TRBD1
V gene: TRBV10-1
CDR3 protein: CASTGGGQGFYSNQPQHF
CDR3 DNA: TGCGCCAGCACCGGGGGGGGACAGGGTTTTTATAGCAATCAGCCCCAGCATTTT

clone size: NA
J gene: TRBJ1-5
D gene: TRBD1
V gene: TRBV28
CDR3 protein: CASGPGGGSQPQHF
CDR3 DNA: TGTGCCAGCGGCCCGGGAGGGGGCAGTCAGCCCCAGCATTTT

clone size: NA
J gene: TRBJ1-1
D gene: TRBD1
V gene: TRBV19
CDR3 protein: CASSWLVGDRATEAFF
CDR3 DNA: TGTGCCAGTAGCTGGCTTGTTGGGGACAGGGCCACTGAAGCTTTCTTT

clone size: once
J gene: TRBJ1-5
D gene: TRBD1
V gene: TRBV28
CDR3 protein: CASSLWGQGIRQPQHF
CDR3 DNA: TGTGCCAGCAGTTTATGGGGACAGGGGATAAGGCAGCCCCAGCATTTT